The clone carrying this T cell receptor (beta chain) was seen ten or more times. Its specificity is unknown. An end of the junction differs from the germline gene, which may be a read error. The data originate from a study of blood T cells in healthy people across ages. Broader study findings: The study could not conclusively compare naive and antigen-experienced cells, given its unsorted PBMCs.

Next came a second PCR, run for about 7 to 12 cycles, which used a sample-barcoded 5' primer along with a J-beta primer mix. All cDNA molecules were each tagged by a template-switch adaptor with 12 random nucleotides. TCRdb re-called the 5' RACE reads with MiXCR, one entry per CDR3 protein. Of around 1,800,000 distinct CDR3 sequences listed, approximately 39% are singletons. The CDR3 has 14 residues. The germline CDR1 and CDR2 sequences are SSHAT and FNYEAQ (reference sequence). The sequencing input was blood. The origin of this receptor is a human donor in good health. The chain combines TRBV7-7 with TRBJ2-5, with TRBD1 as a possible D gene (6 bases). DNA for the CDR3: TGTGCTAGCAGCGCCACAGGGTTCCAAGAGACCCAGTACTTC. It yields the protein CASSATGFQETQYF.